The clone carrying this T cell receptor (beta chain) has more than one count but fewer than ten. Antigen specificity is unknown. Each CDR3 protein gets one entry after TCRdb re-called the 5' RACE reads with MiXCR. This sample has 100,000 to 150,000 distinct CDR3 sequences; 8% to 10% occur once, and the top ten carry roughly 43%. The data were obtained in a study of T cells after yellow fever vaccination. Findings of the study overall: Clonotypes found in both CD4 and CD8 compartments made up a small share.

The germline gives CDR1 SQVTM, CDR2 ANQGSEA. The germline V and J ends were trimmed by 7 bases and 8 bases, with 14 bases remaining between them. CDR3 length: 11 amino acids. The sample in question was CD8+ T cells sorted from PBMCs, obtained on the day of the yellow fever booster vaccination. This clonotype originated in a man younger than 35 who received the YFV17D yellow fever vaccine. The chain links TRBV29-1 to TRBJ1-2; a weak D match, TRBD1 (6 bases). CDR3 DNA sequence: TGCAGCGACAGGGAGGTGGGAGGCTACACCTTC. Amino acids: CSDREVGGYTF.